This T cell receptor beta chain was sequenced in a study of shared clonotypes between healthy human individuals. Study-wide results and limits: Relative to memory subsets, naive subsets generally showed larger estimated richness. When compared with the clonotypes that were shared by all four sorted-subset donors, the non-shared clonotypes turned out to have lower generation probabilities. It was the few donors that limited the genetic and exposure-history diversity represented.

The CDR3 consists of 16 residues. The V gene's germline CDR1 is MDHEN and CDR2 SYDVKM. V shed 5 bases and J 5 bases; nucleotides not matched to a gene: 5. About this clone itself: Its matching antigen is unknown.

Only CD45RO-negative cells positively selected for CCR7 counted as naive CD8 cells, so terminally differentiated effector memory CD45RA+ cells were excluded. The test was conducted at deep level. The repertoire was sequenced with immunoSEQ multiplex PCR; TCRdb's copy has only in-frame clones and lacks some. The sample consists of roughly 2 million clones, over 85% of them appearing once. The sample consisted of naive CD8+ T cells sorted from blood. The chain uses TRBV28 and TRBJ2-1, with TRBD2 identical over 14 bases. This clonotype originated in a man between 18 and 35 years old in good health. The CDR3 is CASSTPGLAGDNEQFF. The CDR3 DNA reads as TGTGCCAGCAGTACCCCGGGACTAGCGGGAGACAATGAGCAGTTCTTC. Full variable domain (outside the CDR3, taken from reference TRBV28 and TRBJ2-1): DVKVTQSSRYLVKRTGEKVFLECVQDMDHENMFWYRQDPGLGLRLIYFSYDVKMKEKGDIPEGYSVSREKKERFSLILESASTNQTSMYLCASSTPGLAGDNEQFFGPGTRLTVL.